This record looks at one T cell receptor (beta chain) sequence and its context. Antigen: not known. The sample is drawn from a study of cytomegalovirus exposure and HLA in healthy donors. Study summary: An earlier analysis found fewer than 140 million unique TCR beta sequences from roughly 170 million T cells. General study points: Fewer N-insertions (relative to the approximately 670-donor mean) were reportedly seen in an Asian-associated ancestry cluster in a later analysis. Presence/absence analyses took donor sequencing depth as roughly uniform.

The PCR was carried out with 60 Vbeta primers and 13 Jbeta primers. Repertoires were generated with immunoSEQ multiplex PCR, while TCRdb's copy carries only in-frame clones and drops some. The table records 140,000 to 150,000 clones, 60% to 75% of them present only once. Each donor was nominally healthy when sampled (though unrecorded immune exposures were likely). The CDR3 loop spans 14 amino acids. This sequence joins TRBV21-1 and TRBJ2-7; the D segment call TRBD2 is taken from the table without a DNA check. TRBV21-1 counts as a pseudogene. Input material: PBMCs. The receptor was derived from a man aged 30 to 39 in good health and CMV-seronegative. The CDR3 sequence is CASSKAGGPYEQYF. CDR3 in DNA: TGTGCCAGCAGCAAAGCGGGAGGGCCCTACGAGCAGTACTTC.